The sequence of this T cell receptor beta chain was determined in a study of early stage breast cancer tumors. Study results and limitations: Tumor and normal breast were distinguished via blood comparison in most of the 16 patients. Chain pairing and CD4, CD8 or FOXP3 expression were not captured. Tumors had roughly 2.4-fold higher T cell density and higher clonality than adjacent normal breast tissue.

The CDR3 runs to 15 residues. Trimming cost V 0 bases and J 0 bases, with 8 bases left between them. Germline V gene sequence: CDR1 GTSNPN, CDR2 SVGIG (reference sequence). In the case of this clone: No antigen is known for it.

Assay used: immunoSEQ multiplex PCR; TCRdb lists only in-frame clones, some missing. Of about 5,000 clones listed, roughly 67% were seen once; the top ten hold 20% to 25%. Sequenced sample: breast tumor tissue. The clonotype originates from a person aged 50 to 59 with breast cancer. This sequence joins TRBV30 and TRBJ1-4; D unresolved. The CDR3 bases are TGTGCCTGGAGTGTACTAGGGCCAACTAATGAAAAACTGTTTTTT. It codes for CAWSVLGPTNEKLFF.